This T cell receptor beta chain was recovered during a study of blood T cells in healthy people across ages. For the second PCR, which ran for 7 to 11 cycles, a sample-barcoded 5' primer and a J-beta primer mix were used. TCRdb re-called the 5' RACE reads with MiXCR, one entry per CDR3 protein. There are roughly 800,000 distinct CDR3 sequences in the sample; roughly 50% occur only once, and about 20% lies in the top ten. The CDR3 has 13 amino acids. Trimming took 7 bases from V and 7 from J, leaving 17 bases between them. Sequencing used blood. The TCR comes from a man under 40 in good health. V is TRBV12-3 or TRBV12-4 and J is TRBJ2-7; unclear D gene. CDR3 loop: CASTDGEFNEQYF. For the CDR3, the DNA is TGTGCCAGCACCGATGGGGAATTCAATGAGCAGTACTTC.